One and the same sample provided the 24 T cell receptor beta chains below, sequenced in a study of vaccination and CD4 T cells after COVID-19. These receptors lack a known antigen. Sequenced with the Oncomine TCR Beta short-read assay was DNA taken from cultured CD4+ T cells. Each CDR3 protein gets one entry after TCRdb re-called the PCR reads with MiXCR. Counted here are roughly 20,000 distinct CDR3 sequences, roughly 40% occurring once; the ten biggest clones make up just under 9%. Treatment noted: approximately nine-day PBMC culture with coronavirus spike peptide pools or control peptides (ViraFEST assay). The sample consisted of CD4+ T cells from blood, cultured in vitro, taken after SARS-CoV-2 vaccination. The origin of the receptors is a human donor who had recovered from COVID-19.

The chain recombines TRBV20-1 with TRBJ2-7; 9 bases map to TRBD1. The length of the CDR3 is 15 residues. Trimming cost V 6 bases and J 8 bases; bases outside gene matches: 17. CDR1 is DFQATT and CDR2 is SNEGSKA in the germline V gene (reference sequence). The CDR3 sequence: CSASDIGTGKAQQYF. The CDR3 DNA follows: TGCAGTGCAAGCGATATAGGGACAGGGAAAGCTCAGCAGTACTTC.

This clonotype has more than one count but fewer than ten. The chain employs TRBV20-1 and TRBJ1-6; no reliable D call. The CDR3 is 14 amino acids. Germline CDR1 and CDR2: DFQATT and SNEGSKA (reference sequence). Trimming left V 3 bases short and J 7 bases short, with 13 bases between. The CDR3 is CSASRGLGNSPLHF. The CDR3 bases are TGCAGTGCTAGTCGAGGTCTGGGAAATTCACCCCTCCACTTT.

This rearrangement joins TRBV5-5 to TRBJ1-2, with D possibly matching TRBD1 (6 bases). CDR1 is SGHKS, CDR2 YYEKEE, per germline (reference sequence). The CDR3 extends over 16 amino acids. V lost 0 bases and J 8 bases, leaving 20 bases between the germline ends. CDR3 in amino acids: CASSLAFSDRYHGYTF. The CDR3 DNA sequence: TGTGCCAGCAGCTTGGCCTTTTCAGACAGGTATCACGGCTACACCTTC.

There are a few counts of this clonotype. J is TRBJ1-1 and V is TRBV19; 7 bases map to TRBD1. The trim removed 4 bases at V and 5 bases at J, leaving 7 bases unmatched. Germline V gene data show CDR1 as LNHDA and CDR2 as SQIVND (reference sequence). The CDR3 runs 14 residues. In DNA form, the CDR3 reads TGTGCCAGTAGTAATAGGGGGCGTGGGACTGAAGCTTTCTTT. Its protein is CASSNRGRGTEAFF.

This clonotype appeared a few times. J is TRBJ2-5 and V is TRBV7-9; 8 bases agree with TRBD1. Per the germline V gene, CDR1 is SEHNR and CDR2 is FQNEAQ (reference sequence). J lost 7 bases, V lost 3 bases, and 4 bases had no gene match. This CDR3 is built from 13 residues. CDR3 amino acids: CASSLGQGATQYF. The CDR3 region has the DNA TGTGCCAGCAGCTTGGGGCAGGGGGCGACCCAGTACTTC.

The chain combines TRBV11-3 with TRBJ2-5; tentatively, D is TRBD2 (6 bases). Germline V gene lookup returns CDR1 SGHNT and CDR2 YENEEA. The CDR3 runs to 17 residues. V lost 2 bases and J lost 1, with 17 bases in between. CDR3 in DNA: TGTGCCAGCAGCTTATTTGTTTTCGGGGGTCGCCAAGAGACCCAGTACTTC. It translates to CASSLFVFGGRQETQYF.

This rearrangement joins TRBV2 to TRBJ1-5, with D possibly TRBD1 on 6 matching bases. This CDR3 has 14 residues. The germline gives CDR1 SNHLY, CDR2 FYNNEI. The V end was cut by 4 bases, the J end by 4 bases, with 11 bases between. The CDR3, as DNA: TGTGCCAGCAGTGTCACAGGGTTTAATCAGCCCCAGCATTTT. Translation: CASSVTGFNQPQHF.

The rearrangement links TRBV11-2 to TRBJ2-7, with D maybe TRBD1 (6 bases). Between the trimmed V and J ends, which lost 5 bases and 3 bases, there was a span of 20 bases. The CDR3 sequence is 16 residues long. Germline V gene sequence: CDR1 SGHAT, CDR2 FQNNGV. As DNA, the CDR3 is TGTGCCAGCAGCACGACCGGGACACAGTCTATCTACGAGCAGTACTTC. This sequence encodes CASSTTGTQSIYEQYF.

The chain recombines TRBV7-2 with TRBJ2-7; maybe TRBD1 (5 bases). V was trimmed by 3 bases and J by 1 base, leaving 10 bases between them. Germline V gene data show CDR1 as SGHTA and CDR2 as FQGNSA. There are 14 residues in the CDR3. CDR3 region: CASSLDINSYEQYF. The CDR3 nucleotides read TGTGCCAGCAGCTTGGACATTAATTCCTACGAGCAGTACTTC.

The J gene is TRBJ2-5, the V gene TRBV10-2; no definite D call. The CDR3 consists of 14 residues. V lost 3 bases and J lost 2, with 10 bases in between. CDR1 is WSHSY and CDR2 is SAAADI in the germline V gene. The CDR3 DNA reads TGCGCCAGCAGTGAAATCGGTAAACAAGAGACCCAGTACTTC. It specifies CASSEIGKQETQYF.

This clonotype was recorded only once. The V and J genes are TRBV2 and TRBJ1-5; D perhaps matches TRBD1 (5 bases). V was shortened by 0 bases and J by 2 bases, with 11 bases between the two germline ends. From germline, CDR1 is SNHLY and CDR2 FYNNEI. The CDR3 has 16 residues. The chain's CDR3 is CASSEAQGYGNQPQHF. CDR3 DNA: TGTGCCAGCAGTGAAGCGCAGGGTTACGGCAATCAGCCCCAGCATTTT.

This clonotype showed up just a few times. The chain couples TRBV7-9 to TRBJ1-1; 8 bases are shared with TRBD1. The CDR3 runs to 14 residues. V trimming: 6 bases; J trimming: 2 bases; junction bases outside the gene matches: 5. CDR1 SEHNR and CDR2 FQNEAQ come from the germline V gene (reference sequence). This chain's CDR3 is CASSPDRVNTEAFF. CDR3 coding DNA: TGTGCCAGCAGTCCGGACAGGGTTAACACTGAAGCTTTCTTT. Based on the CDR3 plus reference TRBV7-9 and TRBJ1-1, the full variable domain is DTGVSQNPRHKITKRGQNVTFRCDPISEHNRLYWYRQTLGQGPEFLTYFQNEAQLEKSRLLSDRFSAERPKGSFSTLEIQRTEQGDSAMYLCASSPDRVNTEAFFGQGTRLTVV.

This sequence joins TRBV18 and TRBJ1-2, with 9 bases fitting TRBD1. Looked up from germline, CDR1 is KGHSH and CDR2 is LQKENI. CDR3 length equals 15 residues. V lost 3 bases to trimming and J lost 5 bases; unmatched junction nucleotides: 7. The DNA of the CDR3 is TGTGCCAGCTCACCCGGAGGGGACAGGGCTTATGGCTACACCTTC. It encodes CASSPGGDRAYGYTF.

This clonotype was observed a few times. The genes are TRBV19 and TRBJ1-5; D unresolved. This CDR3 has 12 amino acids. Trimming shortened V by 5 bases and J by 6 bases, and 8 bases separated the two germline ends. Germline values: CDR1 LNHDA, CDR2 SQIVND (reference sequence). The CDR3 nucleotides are TGTGCCAGTAGTCCGCGGGGTCAGCCCCAGCATTTT. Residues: CASSPRGQPQHF. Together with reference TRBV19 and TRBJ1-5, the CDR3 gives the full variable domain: DGGITQSPKYLFRKEGQNVTLSCEQNLNHDAMYWYRQDPGQGLRLIYYSQIVNDFQKGDIAEGYSVSREKKESFPLTVTSAQKNPTAFYLCASSPRGQPQHFGDGTRLSIL.

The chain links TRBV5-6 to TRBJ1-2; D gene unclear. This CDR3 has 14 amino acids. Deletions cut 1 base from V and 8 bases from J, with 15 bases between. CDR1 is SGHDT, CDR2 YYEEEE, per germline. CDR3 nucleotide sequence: TGTGCCAGCAGCTTGTCGGTCCGAGGGAAAGGCTACACCTTC. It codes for CASSLSVRGKGYTF.

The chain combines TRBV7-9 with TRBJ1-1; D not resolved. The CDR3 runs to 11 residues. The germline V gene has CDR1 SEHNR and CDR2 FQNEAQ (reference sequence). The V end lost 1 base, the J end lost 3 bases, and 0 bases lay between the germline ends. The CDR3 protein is CASSLDTEAFF. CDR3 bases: TGTGCCAGCAGCTTAGACACTGAAGCTTTCTTT. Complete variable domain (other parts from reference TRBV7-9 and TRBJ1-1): DTGVSQNPRHKITKRGQNVTFRCDPISEHNRLYWYRQTLGQGPEFLTYFQNEAQLEKSRLLSDRFSAERPKGSFSTLEIQRTEQGDSAMYLCASSLDTEAFFGQGTRLTVV.

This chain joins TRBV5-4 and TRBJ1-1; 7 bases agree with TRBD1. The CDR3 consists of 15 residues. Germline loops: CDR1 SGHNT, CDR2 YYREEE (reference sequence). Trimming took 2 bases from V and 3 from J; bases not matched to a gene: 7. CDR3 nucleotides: TGTGCCAGCAGCTTCGCCAGGGGGATGGACACTGAAGCTTTCTTT. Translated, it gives CASSFARGMDTEAFF.

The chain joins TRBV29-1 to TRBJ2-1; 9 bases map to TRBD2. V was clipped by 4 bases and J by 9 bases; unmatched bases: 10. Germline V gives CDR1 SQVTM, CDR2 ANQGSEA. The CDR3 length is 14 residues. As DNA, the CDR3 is TGCAGCGTTGCACTCGGGACTAGCCTATCTGAGCAGTTCTTC. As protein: CSVALGTSLSEQFF.

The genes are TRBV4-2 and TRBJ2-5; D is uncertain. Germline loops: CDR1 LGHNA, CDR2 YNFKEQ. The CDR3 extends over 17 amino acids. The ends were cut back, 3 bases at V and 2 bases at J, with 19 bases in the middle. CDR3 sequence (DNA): TGTGCCAGCAGCCAGACTCATAACCGGGCTCGACAAGAGACCCAGTACTTC. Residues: CASSQTHNRARQETQYF.

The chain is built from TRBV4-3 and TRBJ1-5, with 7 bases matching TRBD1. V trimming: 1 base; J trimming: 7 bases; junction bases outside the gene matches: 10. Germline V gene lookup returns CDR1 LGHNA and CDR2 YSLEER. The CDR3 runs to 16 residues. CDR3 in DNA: TGCGCCAGCAGCCAAGTAGCCGGACAGGTTGGCCAGCCCCAGCATTTT. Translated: CASSQVAGQVGQPQHF.

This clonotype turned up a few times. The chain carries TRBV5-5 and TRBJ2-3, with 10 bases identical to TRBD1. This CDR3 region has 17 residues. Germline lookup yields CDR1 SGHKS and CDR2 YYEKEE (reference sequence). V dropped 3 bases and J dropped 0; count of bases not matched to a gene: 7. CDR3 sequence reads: CASSSGQGVPSTDTQYF. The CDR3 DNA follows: TGTGCCAGCAGCTCAGGACAGGGGGTTCCTAGCACAGATACGCAGTATTTT.

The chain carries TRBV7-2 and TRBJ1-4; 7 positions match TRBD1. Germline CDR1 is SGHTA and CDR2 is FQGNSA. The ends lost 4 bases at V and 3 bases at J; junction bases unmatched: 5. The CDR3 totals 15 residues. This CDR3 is CASSSRQGPNEKLFF. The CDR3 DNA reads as TGTGCCAGCAGCTCCCGACAGGGACCTAATGAAAAACTGTTTTTT. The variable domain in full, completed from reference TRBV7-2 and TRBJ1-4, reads GAGVSQSPSNKVTEKGKDVELRCDPISGHTALYWYRQSLGQGLEFLIYFQGNSAPDKSGLPSDRFSAERTGGSVSTLTIQRTQQEDSAVYLCASSSRQGPNEKLFFGSGTQLSVL.

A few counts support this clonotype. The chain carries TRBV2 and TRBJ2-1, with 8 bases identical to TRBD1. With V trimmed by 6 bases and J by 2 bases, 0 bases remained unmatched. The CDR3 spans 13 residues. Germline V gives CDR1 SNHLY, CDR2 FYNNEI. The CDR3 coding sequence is TGTGCCAGCAGGGACAGGGCCTACAATGAGCAGTTCTTC. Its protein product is CASRDRAYNEQFF.

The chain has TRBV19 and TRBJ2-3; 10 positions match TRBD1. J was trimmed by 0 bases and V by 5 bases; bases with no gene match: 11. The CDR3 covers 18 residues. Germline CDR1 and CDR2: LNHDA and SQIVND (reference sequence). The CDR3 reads CASSGGQGGHPSTDTQYF. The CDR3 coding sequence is TGTGCCAGTAGTGGTGGACAGGGGGGCCACCCTAGCACAGATACGCAGTATTTT.